The T cell receptor (beta chain) described here comes from a study of T-cell memory formation after mild COVID-19. About the research overall: TCR clusters were mostly confined to one donor each. Study results and caveats: The finding that pre-infection memory included some responding clones suggested that cross-reactive memory joined. Contracting clones from day 15 to 85 showed balanced CD4/CD8; later expanders favored CD4+. Contracting CD4+ clones lay largely in CM and EM, with CD8+ ones residing in EMRA.

TCRdb called the 5' RACE reads again in MiXCR, with one record for every CDR3 protein. The data contain 250,000 to 350,000 distinct CDR3 sequences, over 11% of them seen just once; the ten biggest clones take up 21%. Germline values: CDR1 MDHEN, CDR2 SYDVKM. V was trimmed by 3 bases and J by 1 base, leaving 13 bases between them. The CDR3 is made up of 16 amino acids. Concerning this clonotype itself: Its antigen is unidentified.

The sequenced sample consisted of PBMCs or a T cell subset sorted from them (not recorded which). This receptor was taken from a man between 18 and 35 years old who had mild COVID-19 (a few samples of this study predate the infection). Cell type and time point are not known. J is TRBJ1-5 and V is TRBV28; D is possibly TRBD1 (6 bases). CDR3 amino acids: CASSFLPDSSNQPQHF. In DNA form, the CDR3 reads TGTGCCAGCAGTTTCCTTCCGGACAGCAGCAATCAGCCCCAGCATTTT.